This TCR beta chain is drawn from a study of blood T cells in healthy people across ages. Study conclusions and caveats: Observed TCR beta diversity showed a strong correlation with the percentage of naive T cells as measured by flow cytometry.

V was clipped by 0 bases and J by 13 bases, with 13 bases between them. This CDR3 is built from 13 residues. The use of a sample-barcoded 5' primer and a J-beta primer mix characterized a second PCR of roughly 6 to 12 cycles. TCRdb ran MiXCR on the 5' RACE reads and lists one entry per CDR3 protein. The sample lists around 1,000,000 distinct CDR3 sequences; under 30% were seen once. As concerns this clonotype: The antigen is not known.

These data are also associated with another study on T cells of mothers and their children. As that study records: Whether related or unrelated, pairs show similar shaping of TCR recombination output by thymic selection.

The sample consisted of blood. The genes are TRBV12-3 or TRBV12-4 and TRBJ1-5, with a tentative D call TRBD1 (5 bases). The clonotype comes from a girl aged 2 to 9 in good health. CDR3: CASSLAGREGQHF. In nucleotides, the CDR3 is TGTGCCAGCAGTTTAGCGGGACGGGAGGGTCAGCATTTT.